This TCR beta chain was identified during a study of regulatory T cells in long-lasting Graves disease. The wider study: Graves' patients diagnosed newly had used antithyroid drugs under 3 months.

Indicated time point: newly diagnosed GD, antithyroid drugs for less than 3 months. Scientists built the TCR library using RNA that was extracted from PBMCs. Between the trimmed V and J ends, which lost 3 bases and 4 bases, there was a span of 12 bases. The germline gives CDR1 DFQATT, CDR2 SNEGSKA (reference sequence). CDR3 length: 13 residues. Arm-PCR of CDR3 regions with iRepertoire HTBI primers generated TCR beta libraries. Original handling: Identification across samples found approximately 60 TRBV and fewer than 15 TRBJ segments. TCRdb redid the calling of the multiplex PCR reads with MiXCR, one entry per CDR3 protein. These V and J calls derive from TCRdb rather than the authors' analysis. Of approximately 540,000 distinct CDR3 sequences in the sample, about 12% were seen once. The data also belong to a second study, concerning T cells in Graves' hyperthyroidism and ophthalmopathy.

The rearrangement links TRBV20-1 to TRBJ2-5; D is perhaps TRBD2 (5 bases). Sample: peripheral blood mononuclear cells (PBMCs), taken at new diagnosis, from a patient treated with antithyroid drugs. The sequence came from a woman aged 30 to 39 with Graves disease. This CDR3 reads CSASLSAGETQYF. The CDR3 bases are TGCAGTGCTAGCCTCTCGGCGGGAGAGACCCAGTACTTC.